The next 18 T cell receptor beta chains were all read from a single sample in a study of T cells after yellow fever vaccination. TCRdb independently ran MiXCR on the 5' RACE reads; one entry per CDR3 protein. The data hold 90,000 to 150,000 distinct CDR3 sequences, with more than 5.5% observed a single time. Sequenced material: CD4+ T cells sorted from PBMCs, taken approximately 40 days after the first yellow fever vaccination. Receptors originate from a man younger than 30 who received the YFV17D yellow fever vaccine.

J is TRBJ2-3 and V is TRBV11-2, with D possibly being TRBD2 (7 bases). This CDR3 contains 17 residues. Germline-derived CDR1 and CDR2 are SGHAT and FQNNGV. Trimming pared 0 bases from V and 2 bases from J, leaving 15 bases between. CDR3 DNA sequence: TGTGCCAGCAGCTTAGATTGGGCGGGGGCTAACACAGATACGCAGTATTTT. Its translation is CASSLDWAGANTDTQYF.

Ten or more counts support this clonotype. J is TRBJ2-5 and V is TRBV5-1, with 7 bases identical to TRBD1. The V segment lost 2 bases and the J segment 4 bases; nucleotides outside the gene matches: 8. This CDR3 has 15 residues. In germline, CDR1 is SGHRS, CDR2 YFSETQ. The CDR3 reads CASSFSTGARETQYF. Written as DNA, the CDR3 is TGCGCCAGCAGCTTTTCAACAGGGGCTAGAGAGACCCAGTACTTC.

This chain links TRBV5-6 with TRBJ2-2; D gene ambiguous. The V gene's germline CDR1 is SGHDT and CDR2 YYEEEE. V lost 2 bases and J lost 7, with 9 bases in between. CDR3 length equals 13 residues. The CDR3 DNA is TGTGCCAGCAGCTTTACTTGGGGCGGGGAGCTGTTTTTT. Amino acids: CASSFTWGGELFF. Full variable domain (remainder filled in from reference TRBV5-6 and TRBJ2-2): DAGVTQSPTHLIKTRGQQVTLRCSPKSGHDTVSWYQQALGQGPQFIFQYYEEEERQRGNFPDRFSGHQFPNYSSELNVNALLLGDSALYLCASSFTWGGELFFGEGSRLTVL.

The chain is built from TRBV7-2 and TRBJ2-1; 12 bases align to TRBD1. Germline V gives CDR1 SGHTA, CDR2 FQGNSA. The CDR3 consists of 17 residues. After removal of 1 base from V and 2 bases from J, the junction contained 3 bases not matched to a gene. CDR3 bases: TGTGCCAGCAGCTTAGTTGGGACAGGGGGCGCCTACAATGAGCAGTTCTTC. Translated, it gives CASSLVGTGGAYNEQFF.

In its sample, this clonotype was seen many times. The rearrangement joins TRBV10-2 to TRBJ2-7, with D maybe TRBD1 (5 bases). The CDR3 sequence is 13 residues long. The V end lost 6 bases, the J end lost 3 bases, and 12 bases lay between the germline ends. Germline V gives CDR1 WSHSY, CDR2 SAAADI. Here the CDR3 DNA reads TGCGCCAGCAGCCCAGGGCGCCTCTACGAGCAGTACTTC. Its translation: CASSPGRLYEQYF.

This clonotype was found a few times. The V call is TRBV9, the J call TRBJ2-3; 9 bases are shared with TRBD2. V dropped 1 base and J dropped 5; count of bases not matched to a gene: 2. This CDR3 comprises 14 residues. Germline V gene data show CDR1 as SGDLS and CDR2 as YYNGEE. DNA of the CDR3: TGTGCCAGCAGCGTACTAGCGGGGATAGATACGCAGTATTTT. This codes for CASSVLAGIDTQYF.

This clonotype has at least ten counts. For the CDR3, the DNA is TGTGCCATCAGCGACTACAAGGGGGGGCAAGAGACCCAGTACTTC. Translated: CAISDYKGGQETQYF. The chain has TRBV10-3 and TRBJ2-5; possible D gene TRBD2, 7 bases. The germline V gene encodes CDR1 ENHRY and CDR2 SYGVKD. The CDR3 has 15 amino acids. Trimming took off 6 bases at V and 2 bases at J, with 16 bases between the two ends.

The sample holds a few counts of this clonotype. The chain combines TRBV5-6 with TRBJ2-1, with 8 bases fitting TRBD1. Germline V gives CDR1 SGHDT, CDR2 YYEEEE. The junction had 12 bases not matched to a gene; V was cut back by 5 bases and J by 8 bases. This CDR3 comprises 15 residues. CDR3 in amino acids: CASSSTGAYGDEQFF. CDR3 coding DNA: TGTGCCAGCAGTTCGACAGGGGCCTATGGGGATGAGCAGTTCTTC.

This clonotype has only a few counts. The genes are TRBV3-1 and TRBJ1-1, with D maybe TRBD1 (6 bases). With 0 bases removed from V and 4 bases from J, the gap between germline ends came to 12 bases. Germline CDR1 LGHDT, CDR2 YNNKEL (reference sequence). This CDR3 spans 15 amino acids. This chain's CDR3 is CASSQEGTFGTEAFF. CDR3 in DNA: TGTGCCAGCAGCCAAGAAGGGACATTCGGCACTGAAGCTTTCTTT.

This clonotype was seen at least ten times. The V and J genes are TRBV5-4 and TRBJ2-7, with TRBD1 identical over 7 bases. CDR1 is SGHNT and CDR2 is YYREEE in the germline V gene (reference sequence). Trimming at V came to 0 bases and at J to 13 bases, leaving 7 bases not matched to a gene. This CDR3 is 12 amino acids long. The CDR3 DNA sequence: TGTGCCAGCAGCTTGGACGGGACAGCTCCATACTTC. It codes for CASSLDGTAPYF. Full variable domain (rest looked up from reference TRBV5-4 and TRBJ2-7): ETGVTQSPTHLIKTRGQQVTLRCSSQSGHNTVSWYQQALGQGPQFIFQYYREEENGRGNFPPRFSGLQFPNYSSELNVNALELDDSALYLCASSLDGTAPYFGPGTRLTVT.

Many counts were recorded for this clonotype. The chain joins TRBV12-3 or TRBV12-4 to TRBJ2-4; a weak D match, TRBD1 (6 bases). The CDR3 runs 12 residues. With 8 bases removed from V and 9 bases from J, the gap between germline ends came to 14 bases. CDR3 sequence (DNA): TGTGCCAGCTTGGGACAATTCGGCATTCAGTACTTC. It is translated as CASLGQFGIQYF.

This clonotype was detected many times. The V gene is TRBV5-1, the J gene TRBJ2-1; 7 nucleotides agree with TRBD2. The CDR3 is 15 amino acids. Germline assignment: CDR1 SGHRS and CDR2 YFSETQ. The V gene end was trimmed by 0 bases and the J gene end by 2 bases; junction bases not matched to a gene: 2. CDR3 region: CASSLASGAYNEQFF. CDR3 nucleotide sequence: TGCGCCAGCAGCTTGGCTAGCGGAGCCTACAATGAGCAGTTCTTC.

This clonotype was observed many times. This chain connects TRBV15 to TRBJ2-7, with 11 bases lining up with TRBD1. The CDR3 is 15 residues long. The germline CDR1 and CDR2 sequences are LNHNV and YYDKDF (reference sequence). After removal of 0 bases from V and 5 bases from J, the junction contained 3 bases not matched to a gene. The CDR3 loop reads CATSRDRGQGDEQYF. As DNA, the CDR3 is TGTGCCACCAGCAGAGATCGGGGACAGGGGGACGAGCAGTACTTC.

This clonotype came up many times. The rearrangement uses TRBV12-3 or TRBV12-4 and TRBJ2-3; D gene unclear. Trimming shortened V by 2 bases and J by 4 bases, and 13 bases separated the two germline ends. The CDR3 runs 15 residues. In DNA form, the CDR3 reads TGTGCCAGCAGTTTATCTTGGGCCGGGCCAGATACGCAGTATTTT. It encodes CASSLSWAGPDTQYF.

This clonotype was seen repeatedly, ten times or more. For the CDR3, the DNA is TGTGCCAGCCAGGGGACGGAGGGGACTGAAGCTTTCTTT. It is translated as CASQGTEGTEAFF. The genes are TRBV18 and TRBJ1-1; D is perhaps TRBD1 (6 bases). CDR3 size: 13 residues. The germline V and J ends were trimmed by 8 bases and 5 bases, with 15 bases remaining between them. CDR1 KGHSH and CDR2 LQKENI come from the germline V gene.

This clonotype was picked up many times. This chain links TRBV5-4 with TRBJ2-1, with 13 bases aligning to TRBD2. The CDR3 runs 14 residues. V was pared by 6 bases and J by 7 bases, with 4 bases of the junction left unmatched. CDR1 is SGHNT, CDR2 YYREEE, per germline (reference sequence). The CDR3 region has the DNA TGTGCCAGCACAACTAGCGGGGGGGCAAATGAGCAGTTCTTC. It yields the protein CASTTSGGANEQFF.

This clonotype was seen repeatedly, ten times or more. The chain uses TRBV12-3 or TRBV12-4 and TRBJ1-6; no definite D call. With 8 bases removed from V and 4 bases from J, the gap between germline ends came to 9 bases. The length of the CDR3 is 13 residues. The CDR3 protein is CASGSEYNSPLHF. The DNA of the CDR3 is TGTGCCAGCGGATCGGAATATAATTCACCCCTCCACTTT.

Concerning this clonotype itself: This sequence may be a read error, since a much larger clone differs from it by one base. The chain links TRBV12-3 or TRBV12-4 to TRBJ2-1; 7 positions agree with TRBD2. The CDR3 runs 15 residues. Trimming at V came to 7 bases and at J to 1 base, leaving 7 bases not matched to a gene. The CDR3 spells CASTKWGGSYNEQFF. The CDR3 bases are TGTGCCAGCACTAAGTGGGGGGGTTCCTACAATGAGCAGTTCTTC.